The clone carrying this T cell receptor (beta chain) was counted between two and nine times. The source of the sample is a study of T-cell reconstitution after alpha-beta-depleted transplantation in children. Looked up from germline, CDR1 is LGHNA and CDR2 is YSLEER. This CDR3 spans 14 amino acids. Deletions cut 1 base from V and 1 base from J, with 7 bases between. Preparation of the TCRbeta library involved a method that used unique molecular identifiers. MiXCR was run by TCRdb on the PCR reads, yielding one entry per CDR3 protein. The sample has 350,000 to 400,000 distinct CDR3 sequences, roughly 14% seen once.

The genes are TRBV4-3 and TRBJ1-1; possible D gene TRBD1, 5 bases. The receptor was derived from a human donor who donated a stem cell graft to a child with Fanconi anemia. This specimen was PBMCs, taken from the stem cell graft. This CDR3 is CASSQGTRNTEAFF. CDR3 DNA: TGCGCCAGCAGCCAAGGGACAAGGAACACTGAAGCTTTCTTT.